This T cell receptor (beta chain) was identified during a study of lymphopenia after photon versus proton radiotherapy. Study-wide findings and caveats: Relative stability marked proton patients; photon patients lost diversity and naive cells. After lymphocyte nadir, photon-treated repertoires showed oligoclonal expansion, especially CD8+ Temra. In patients who died, overall survival fell as post-nadir TCR diversity dropped more.

This clone was seen only once. Its antigen is not identified. Assay: immunoSEQ multiplex PCR; the TCRdb copy retains only in-frame clones and omits some. This table has about 160,000 clones, roughly nine tenths appearing once. The source of this sequence is a man aged 50 to 59 with gastric cancer. The sample was peripheral blood, taken from a patient treated with photon-based radiotherapy.

The CDR3 loop reads CASSYYPGQGANGYTF. The CDR3 DNA is TGTGCCAGCAGCTACTACCCGGGACAGGGCGCTAATGGCTACACCTTC. V usage is TRBV5-5 and J usage is TRBJ1-2; 9 nucleotides match TRBD1. There are 16 residues in the CDR3. The V gene end was trimmed by 3 bases and the J gene end by 6 bases; junction bases not matched to a gene: 12. Germline lookup yields CDR1 SGHKS and CDR2 YYEKEE (reference sequence).